These 32 T cell receptor beta chains came from one sample sequenced in a study of T cells expressing NK-cell markers. After re-calling the 5' RACE reads, TCRdb lists one entry per CDR3 protein, DNA absent. The sample table sets out 200,000 to 300,000 distinct CDR3 sequences. The sample comprised blood T cells: a sorted CD56 or NKG2C T cell subset, CD4+ or CD8+ T cells, or bulk PBMC T cells (not recorded which). Source of these receptors: a man between 18 and 29 years old in good health.

The V gene is TRBV10-3, the J gene TRBJ2-1; the TCRdb D gene call, TRBD2, has no DNA to confirm it. CDR3 length: 14 residues. CDR1 is ENHRY and CDR2 is SYGVKD in the germline V gene. The CDR3 reads CAISDGAGVREQFF.

CDR3 in amino acids: CSVLFWDTEAFF. The rearrangement links TRBV29-1 to TRBJ1-1. Germline V CDR1 and CDR2: SQVTM, ANQGSEA. This CDR3 region has 12 residues. Full variable domain (rest looked up from reference TRBV29-1 and TRBJ1-1): SAVISQKPSRDICQRGTSLTIQCQVDSQVTMMFWYRQQPGQSLTLIATANQGSEATYESGFVIDKFPISRPNLTFSTLTVSNMSPEDSSIYLCSVLFWDTEAFFGQGTRLTVV.

The J gene is TRBJ2-3, the V gene TRBV29-1; the D call from TCRdb, TRBD1, cannot be confirmed without DNA. CDR1 and CDR2 (germline): SQVTM, ANQGSEA. The CDR3 is 13 residues long. CDR3 loop: CSVGPRATDTQYF.

The rearrangement joins TRBV12-3 or TRBV12-4 to TRBJ1-2; the D call of TRBD1 rests on TCRdb alone, since no DNA is present to check it. The CDR3 length is 12 residues. CDR3 sequence reads: CASSLSGTGYTF.

The chain links TRBV5-1 to TRBJ2-5; TCRdb's D gene call, TRBD2, goes unchecked for lack of DNA. CDR1 and CDR2 (germline): SGHRS, YFSETQ. The CDR3 loop spans 14 amino acids. The CDR3 region is CASSSLRESETQYF.

The rearrangement joins TRBV19 to TRBJ2-1; checking the TCRdb D call of TRBD2 is not possible without DNA. The germline gives CDR1 LNHDA, CDR2 SQIVND (reference sequence). The CDR3 loop spans 15 amino acids. CDR3 protein: CASSIGGTINNEQFF.

V gene TRBV12-5 combines with J gene TRBJ2-1; the D gene TCRdb calls, TRBD1, cannot be checked with no DNA. The CDR3 has 13 residues. The germline V gene has CDR1 LGHNT and CDR2 FRNRAP. CDR3 in amino acids: CASGLAPPGVQFF.

The rearrangement links TRBV5-6 to TRBJ1-1; absent DNA, TCRdb's TRBD1 call cannot be checked. Germline V gene lookup returns CDR1 SGHDT and CDR2 YYEEEE. The CDR3 contains 16 residues. The CDR3 loop reads CASSSPGQGQNTEAFF.

The chain has TRBV28 and TRBJ2-5; the TCRdb D gene call, TRBD1, has no DNA to confirm it. Germline values: CDR1 MDHEN, CDR2 SYDVKM. The CDR3 sequence is 13 residues long. CDR3 amino acids: CATLDRDGETQYF. Full variable domain (remainder filled in from reference TRBV28 and TRBJ2-5): DVKVTQSSRYLVKRTGEKVFLECVQDMDHENMFWYRQDPGLGLRLIYFSYDVKMKEKGDIPEGYSVSREKKERFSLILESASTNQTSMYLCATLDRDGETQYFGPGTRLLVL.

The V call is TRBV29-1, the J call TRBJ2-1; TCRdb's D gene call, TRBD2, goes unchecked for lack of DNA. The CDR3 extends over 17 amino acids. Germline lookup yields CDR1 SQVTM and CDR2 ANQGSEA. The CDR3 spells CSVGTSGRLRPTDEQFF.

The chain is built from TRBV7-6 and TRBJ2-5; TCRdb gives TRBD2 as the D gene, but with no DNA this cannot be confirmed. The germline V gene encodes CDR1 SGHVS and CDR2 FNYEAQ. The CDR3 extends over 14 amino acids. This CDR3 is CASSRNSGSETQYF.

V and J are TRBV6-1 and TRBJ2-2; TCRdb's assignment of TRBD2 cannot be checked, as there is no DNA. CDR3 size: 13 residues. The germline V gene has CDR1 MNHNS and CDR2 SASEGT. CDR3 sequence reads: CASRGGGGGELFF.

The chain joins TRBV29-1 to TRBJ2-2; the D call from TCRdb, TRBD1, cannot be confirmed without DNA. Per germline, CDR1 SQVTM and CDR2 ANQGSEA. The CDR3 extends over 12 amino acids. The CDR3 loop reads CSVRMGGGELFF.

CDR3 region: CASSQDVTDAFF. This sequence joins TRBV4-2 and TRBJ1-1. Germline lookup yields CDR1 LGHNA and CDR2 YNFKEQ. The CDR3 runs 12 residues.

The CDR3 spells CASSGSSGRASDTQYF. V and J are TRBV10-2 and TRBJ2-3; the TRBD2 assignment by TCRdb is unverifiable without DNA. The CDR3 covers 16 residues. Germline CDR1 WSHSY, CDR2 SAAADI.

The V and J genes are TRBV11-2 and TRBJ1-6. The germline gives CDR1 SGHAT, CDR2 FQNNGV. The CDR3 sequence is 15 residues long. The CDR3 reads CASSFGMANNSPLHF.

The rearrangement uses TRBV12-3 or TRBV12-4 and TRBJ1-1. The length of the CDR3 is 15 residues. CDR3 sequence reads: CASSLSSRVGTEAFF.

The chain joins TRBV15 to TRBJ2-1; the TCRdb call, TRBD1, lacks DNA for checking. Germline CDR1 LNHNV, CDR2 YYDKDF (reference sequence). CDR3 length equals 15 residues. The CDR3 here is CATSASGMSYNEQFF.

The chain is built from TRBV7-6 and TRBJ2-2; TCRdb calls TRBD1, which cannot be checked without DNA. The CDR3 sequence is 16 residues long. Germline CDR1 SGHVS, CDR2 FNYEAQ. CDR3 sequence reads: CASSSPGQGADRELFF.

This chain connects TRBV7-2 to TRBJ2-7; TCRdb outputs TRBD2, but without DNA this stays unchecked. This CDR3 is built from 15 residues. Germline V gene data show CDR1 as SGHTA and CDR2 as FQGNSA. The CDR3 sequence is CASSTDLPTSYEQYF.

This chain connects TRBV10-3 to TRBJ2-7; the D call of TRBD1 rests on TCRdb alone, since no DNA is present to check it. This CDR3 is 14 amino acids long. From germline, CDR1 is ENHRY and CDR2 SYGVKD. CDR3 in amino acids: CAIRPTGYPYEQYF.

This sequence joins TRBV20-1 and TRBJ2-7. The V gene's germline CDR1 is DFQATT and CDR2 SNEGSKA (reference sequence). The CDR3 totals 13 residues. The CDR3 sequence is CSARDRLMWEQYF.

The chain combines TRBV7-2 with TRBJ1-3. Germline V lookup: CDR1 SGHTA, CDR2 FQGNSA. There are 14 residues in the CDR3. The CDR3: CASSFGTHGNTIYF.

This chain uses TRBV2 with TRBJ2-6; TCRdb calls TRBD1, which cannot be checked without DNA. CDR3 length equals 15 residues. Germline loops: CDR1 SNHLY, CDR2 FYNNEI. CDR3 protein: CASSEDRTGANVLTF.

This rearrangement joins TRBV29-1 to TRBJ2-5; TCRdb's assignment of TRBD1 cannot be checked, as there is no DNA. Per the germline V gene, CDR1 is SQVTM and CDR2 is ANQGSEA. There are 12 residues in the CDR3. The CDR3: CSGSTAGETQYF.

The V call is TRBV12-3 or TRBV12-4, the J call TRBJ1-5; the TRBD1 assignment by TCRdb is unverifiable without DNA. CDR3 length equals 16 residues. CDR3 region: CASSLRLGRVGQPQHF.

The V and J genes are TRBV29-1 and TRBJ2-5; TCRdb lists TRBD2, though no DNA is available to test this call. This CDR3 has 14 amino acids. The germline V gene has CDR1 SQVTM and CDR2 ANQGSEA. Here the CDR3 reads CSARRRDSQETQYF.

The rearrangement uses TRBV3-1 and TRBJ2-5; TCRdb names TRBD2, which stays unverified in the absence of DNA. The germline V gene encodes CDR1 LGHDT and CDR2 YNNKEL (reference sequence). CDR3 length equals 16 residues. Here the CDR3 reads CASSQDVRGSEETQYF.

The chain uses TRBV20-1 and TRBJ2-5; as DNA is missing, the TRBD2 call by TCRdb cannot be tested. Germline V lookup: CDR1 DFQATT, CDR2 SNEGSKA (reference sequence). CDR3 length: 15 amino acids. CDR3 sequence: CSARDPRDLQETQYF.

The CDR3 is CASSLFGTSGPGTDTQYF. The gene calls are TRBV27 and TRBJ2-3; with no DNA, the TCRdb D assignment of TRBD2 cannot be verified. This CDR3 comprises 18 residues. In germline, CDR1 is MNHEY, CDR2 SMNVEV (reference sequence).

The V gene is TRBV2, the J gene TRBJ1-2. Germline V CDR1 and CDR2: SNHLY, FYNNEI. The CDR3 sequence is 15 residues long. Here the CDR3 reads CASSEFPSTNYGYTF.

The V gene is TRBV12-3 or TRBV12-4, the J gene TRBJ2-1. This CDR3 region has 12 residues. This CDR3 is CASRTIRNEQFF.